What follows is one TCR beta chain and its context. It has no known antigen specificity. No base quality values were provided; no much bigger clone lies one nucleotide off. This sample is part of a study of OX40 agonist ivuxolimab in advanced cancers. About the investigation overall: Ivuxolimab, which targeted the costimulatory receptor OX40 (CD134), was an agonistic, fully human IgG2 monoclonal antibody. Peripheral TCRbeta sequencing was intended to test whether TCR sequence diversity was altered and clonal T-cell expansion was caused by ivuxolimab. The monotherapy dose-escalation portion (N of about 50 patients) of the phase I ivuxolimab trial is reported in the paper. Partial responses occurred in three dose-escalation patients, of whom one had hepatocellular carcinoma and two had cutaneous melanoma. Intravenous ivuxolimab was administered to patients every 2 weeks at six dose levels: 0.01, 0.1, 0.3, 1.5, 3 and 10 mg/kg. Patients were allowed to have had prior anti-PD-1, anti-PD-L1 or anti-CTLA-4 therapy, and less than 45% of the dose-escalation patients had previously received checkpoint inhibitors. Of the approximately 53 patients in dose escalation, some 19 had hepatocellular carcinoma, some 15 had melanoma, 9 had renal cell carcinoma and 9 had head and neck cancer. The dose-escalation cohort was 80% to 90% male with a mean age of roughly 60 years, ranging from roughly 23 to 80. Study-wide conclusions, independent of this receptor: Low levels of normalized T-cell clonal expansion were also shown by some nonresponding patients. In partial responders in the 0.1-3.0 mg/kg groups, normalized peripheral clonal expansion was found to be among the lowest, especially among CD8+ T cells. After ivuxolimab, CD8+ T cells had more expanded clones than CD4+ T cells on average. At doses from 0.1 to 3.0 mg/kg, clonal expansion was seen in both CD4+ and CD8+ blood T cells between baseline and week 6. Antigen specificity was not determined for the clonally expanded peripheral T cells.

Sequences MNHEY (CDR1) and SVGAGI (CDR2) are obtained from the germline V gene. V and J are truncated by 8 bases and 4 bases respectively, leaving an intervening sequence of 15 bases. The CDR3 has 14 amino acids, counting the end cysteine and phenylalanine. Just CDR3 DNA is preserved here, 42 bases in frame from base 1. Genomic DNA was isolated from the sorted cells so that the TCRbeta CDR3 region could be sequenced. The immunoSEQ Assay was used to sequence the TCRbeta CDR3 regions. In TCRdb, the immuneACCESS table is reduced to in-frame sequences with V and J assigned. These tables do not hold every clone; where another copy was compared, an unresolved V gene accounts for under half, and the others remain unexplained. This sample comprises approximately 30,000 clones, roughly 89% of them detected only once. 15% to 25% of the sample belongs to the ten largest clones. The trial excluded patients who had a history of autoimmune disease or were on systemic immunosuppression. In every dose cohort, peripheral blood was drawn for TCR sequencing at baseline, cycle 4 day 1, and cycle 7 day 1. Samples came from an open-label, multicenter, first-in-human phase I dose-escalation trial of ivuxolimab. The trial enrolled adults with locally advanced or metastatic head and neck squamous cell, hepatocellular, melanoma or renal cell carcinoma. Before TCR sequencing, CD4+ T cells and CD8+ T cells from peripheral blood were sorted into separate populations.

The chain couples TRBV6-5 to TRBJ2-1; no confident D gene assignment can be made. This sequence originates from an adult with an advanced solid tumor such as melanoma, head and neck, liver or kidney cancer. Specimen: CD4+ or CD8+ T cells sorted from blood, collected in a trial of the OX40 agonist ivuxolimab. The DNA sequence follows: TGTGCCAGCCGCGGCCCTTTATGGTACAATGAGCAGTTCTTC. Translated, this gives CASRGPLWYNEQFF.